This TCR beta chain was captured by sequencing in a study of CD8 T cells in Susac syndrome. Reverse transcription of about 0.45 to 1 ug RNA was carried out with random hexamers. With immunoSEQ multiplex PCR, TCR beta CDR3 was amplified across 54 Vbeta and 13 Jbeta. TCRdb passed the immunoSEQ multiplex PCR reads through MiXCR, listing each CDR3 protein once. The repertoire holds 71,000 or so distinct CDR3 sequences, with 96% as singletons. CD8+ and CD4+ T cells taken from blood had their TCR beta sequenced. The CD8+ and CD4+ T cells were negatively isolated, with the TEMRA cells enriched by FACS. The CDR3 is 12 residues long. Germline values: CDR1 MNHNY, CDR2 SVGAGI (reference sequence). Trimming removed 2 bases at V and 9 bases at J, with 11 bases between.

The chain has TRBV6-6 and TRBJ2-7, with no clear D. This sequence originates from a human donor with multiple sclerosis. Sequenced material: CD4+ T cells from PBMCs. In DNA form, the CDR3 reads TGTGCCAGCAGTTACAAAGGGTTAGGGCAGTACTTC. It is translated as CASSYKGLGQYF.